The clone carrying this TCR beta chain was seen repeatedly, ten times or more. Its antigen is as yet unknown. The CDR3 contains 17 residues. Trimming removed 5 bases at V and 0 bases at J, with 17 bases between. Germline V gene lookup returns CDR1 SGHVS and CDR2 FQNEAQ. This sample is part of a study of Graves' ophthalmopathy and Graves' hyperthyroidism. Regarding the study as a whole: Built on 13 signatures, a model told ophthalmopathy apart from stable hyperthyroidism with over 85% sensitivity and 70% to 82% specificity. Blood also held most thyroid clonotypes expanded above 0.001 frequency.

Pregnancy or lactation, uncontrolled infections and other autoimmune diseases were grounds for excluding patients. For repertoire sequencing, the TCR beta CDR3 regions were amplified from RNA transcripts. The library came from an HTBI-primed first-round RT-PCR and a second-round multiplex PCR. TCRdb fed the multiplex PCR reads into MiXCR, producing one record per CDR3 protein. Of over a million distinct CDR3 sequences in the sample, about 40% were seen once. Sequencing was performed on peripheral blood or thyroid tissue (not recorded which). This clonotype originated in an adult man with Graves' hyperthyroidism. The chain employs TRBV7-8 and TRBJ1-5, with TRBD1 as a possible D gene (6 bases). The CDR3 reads CASSPPGHPYSNQPQHF. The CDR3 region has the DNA TGTGCCAGCAGCCCACCGGGACATCCGTATAGCAATCAGCCCCAGCATTTT. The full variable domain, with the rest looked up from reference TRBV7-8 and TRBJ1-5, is GAGVSQSPRYKVAKRGQDVALRCDPISGHVSLFWYQQALGQGPEFLTYFQNEAQLDKSGLPSDRFFAERPEGSVSTLKIQRTQQEDSAVYLCASSPPGHPYSNQPQHFGDGTRLSIL.